Sequencing of this T cell receptor beta chain was carried out in a study of shared clonotypes between healthy human individuals. Only Caucasian adults living in Nashville, Tennessee served as donors. Germline CDR1 is SGHAT and CDR2 is FQNNGV. The CDR3 is 15 amino acids. V was pared by 5 bases and J by 7 bases, with 17 bases between. On this clone itself: The target antigen is unknown.

Points from the study as a whole: Compared with clonotypes that all four donors shared, non-shared clonotypes had lower generation probabilities. In having few donors, the study represented limited genetic and exposure-history diversity.

Only in-frame clones appear in the TCRdb table, and some are missing; sequencing was by immunoSEQ multiplex PCR. The sample carries about 680,000 clones, around 78% recorded once. Sample: memory CD4+ T cells sorted from blood. Subset described: CD45RA-negative fraction. This chain links TRBV11-2 with TRBJ1-4; tentative D call: TRBD1 (5 bases). The TCR sequence derives from a woman in her 30s in good health. The CDR3 protein is CASSALVLGAEKLFF. DNA for the CDR3: TGTGCCAGCAGCGCCCTCGTCCTAGGGGCTGAAAAACTGTTTTTT.